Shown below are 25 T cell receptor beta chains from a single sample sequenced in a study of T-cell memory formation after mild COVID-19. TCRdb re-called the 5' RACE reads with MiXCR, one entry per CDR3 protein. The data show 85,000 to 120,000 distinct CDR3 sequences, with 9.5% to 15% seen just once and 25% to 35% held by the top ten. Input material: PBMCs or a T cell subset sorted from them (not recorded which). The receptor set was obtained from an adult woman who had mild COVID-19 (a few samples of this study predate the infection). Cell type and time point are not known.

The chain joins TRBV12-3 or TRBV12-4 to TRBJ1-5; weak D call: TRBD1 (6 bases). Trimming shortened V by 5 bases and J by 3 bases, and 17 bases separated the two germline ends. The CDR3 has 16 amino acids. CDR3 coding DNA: TGTGCCAGCAGTCCCCCTTTAGGGGGAGACAATCAGCCCCAGCATTTT. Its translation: CASSPPLGGDNQPQHF.

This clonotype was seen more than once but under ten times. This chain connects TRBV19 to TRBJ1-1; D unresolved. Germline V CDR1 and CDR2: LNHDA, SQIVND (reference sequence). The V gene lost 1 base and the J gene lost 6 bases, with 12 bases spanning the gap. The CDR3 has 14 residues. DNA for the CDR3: TGTGCCAGTAGTATAGCCCGACCGTCCGCTGAAGCTTTCTTT. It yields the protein CASSIARPSAEAFF. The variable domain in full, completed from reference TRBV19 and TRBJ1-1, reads DGGITQSPKYLFRKEGQNVTLSCEQNLNHDAMYWYRQDPGQGLRLIYYSQIVNDFQKGDIAEGYSVSREKKESFPLTVTSAQKNPTAFYLCASSIARPSAEAFFGQGTRLTVV.

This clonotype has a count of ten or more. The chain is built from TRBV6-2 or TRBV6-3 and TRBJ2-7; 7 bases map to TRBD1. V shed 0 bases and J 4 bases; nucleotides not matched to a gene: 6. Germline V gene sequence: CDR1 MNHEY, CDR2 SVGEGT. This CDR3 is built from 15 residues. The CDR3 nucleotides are TGTGCCAGCAGTTACTCCGGCGAGGGGGCTTACGAGCAGTACTTC. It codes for CASSYSGEGAYEQYF.

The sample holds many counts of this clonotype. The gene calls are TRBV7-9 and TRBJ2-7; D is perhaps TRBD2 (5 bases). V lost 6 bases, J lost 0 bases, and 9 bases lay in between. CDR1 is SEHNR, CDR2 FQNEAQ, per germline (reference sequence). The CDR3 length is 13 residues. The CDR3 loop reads CASRSGSSYEQYF. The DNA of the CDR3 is TGTGCCAGCAGAAGCGGTTCCTCCTACGAGCAGTACTTC.

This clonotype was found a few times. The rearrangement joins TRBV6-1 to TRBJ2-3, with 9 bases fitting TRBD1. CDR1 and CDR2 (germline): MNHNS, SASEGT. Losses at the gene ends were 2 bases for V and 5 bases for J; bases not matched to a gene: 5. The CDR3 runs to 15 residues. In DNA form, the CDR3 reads TGTGCCAGCAGTGAACGGACAGGGGAGGGAGATACGCAGTATTTT. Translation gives CASSERTGEGDTQYF.

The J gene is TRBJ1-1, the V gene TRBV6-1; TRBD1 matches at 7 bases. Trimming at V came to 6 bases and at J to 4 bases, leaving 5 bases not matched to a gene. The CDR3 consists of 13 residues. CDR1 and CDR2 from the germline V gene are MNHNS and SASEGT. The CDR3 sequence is CASRAGDSTEAFF. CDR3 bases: TGTGCCAGCAGGGCAGGGGACAGCACTGAAGCTTTCTTT.

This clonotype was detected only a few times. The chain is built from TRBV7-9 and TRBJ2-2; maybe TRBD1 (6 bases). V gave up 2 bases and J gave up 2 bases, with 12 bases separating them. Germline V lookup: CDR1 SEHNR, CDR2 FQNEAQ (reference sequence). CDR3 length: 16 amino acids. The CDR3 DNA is TGTGCCAGCAGCTTACGCAGGGGTCGAAACACCGGGGAGCTGTTTTTT. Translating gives CASSLRRGRNTGELFF.

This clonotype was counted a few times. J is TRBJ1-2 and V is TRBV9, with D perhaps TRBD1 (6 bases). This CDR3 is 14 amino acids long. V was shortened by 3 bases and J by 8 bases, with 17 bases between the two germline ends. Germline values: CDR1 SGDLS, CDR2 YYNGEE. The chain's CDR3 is CASSERYGTPGYTF. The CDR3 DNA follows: TGTGCCAGCAGCGAGAGGTACGGGACACCGGGCTACACCTTC.

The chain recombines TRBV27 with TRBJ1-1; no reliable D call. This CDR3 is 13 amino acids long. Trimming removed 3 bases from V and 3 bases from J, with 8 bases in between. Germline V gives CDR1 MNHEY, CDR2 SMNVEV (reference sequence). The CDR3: CASSFNSYTEAFF. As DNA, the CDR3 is TGTGCCAGCAGTTTTAACAGCTACACTGAAGCTTTCTTT.

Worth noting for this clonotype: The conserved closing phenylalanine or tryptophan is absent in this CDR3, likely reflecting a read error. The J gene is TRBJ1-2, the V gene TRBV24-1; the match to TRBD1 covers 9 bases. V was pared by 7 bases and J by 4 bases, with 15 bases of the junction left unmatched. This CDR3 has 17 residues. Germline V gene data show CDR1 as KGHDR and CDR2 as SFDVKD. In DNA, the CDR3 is TGTGCCACCAGCCGGCCGGGACAGGGAAGATCGGCCTATGGCTACACCTTA. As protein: CATSRPGQGRSAYGYTL.

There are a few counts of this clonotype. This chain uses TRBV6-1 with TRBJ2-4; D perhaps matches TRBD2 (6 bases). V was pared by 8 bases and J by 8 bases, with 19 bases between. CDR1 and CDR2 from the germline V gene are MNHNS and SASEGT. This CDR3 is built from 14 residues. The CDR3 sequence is CASAGVQGEDIQYF. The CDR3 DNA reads TGTGCCAGCGCCGGTGTTCAAGGGGAGGACATTCAGTACTTC.

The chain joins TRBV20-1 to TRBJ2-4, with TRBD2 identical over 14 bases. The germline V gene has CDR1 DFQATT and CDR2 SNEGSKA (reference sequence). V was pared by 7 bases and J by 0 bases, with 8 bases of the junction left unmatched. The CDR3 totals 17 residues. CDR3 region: CSVSGLAGELAKNIQYF. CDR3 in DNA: TGCAGTGTGTCGGGACTAGCGGGGGAACTAGCCAAAAACATTCAGTACTTC.

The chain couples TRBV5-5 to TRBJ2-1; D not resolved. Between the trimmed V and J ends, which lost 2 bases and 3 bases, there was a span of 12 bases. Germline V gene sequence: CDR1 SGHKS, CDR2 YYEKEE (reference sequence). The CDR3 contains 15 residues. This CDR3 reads CASSFSLRSYNEQFF. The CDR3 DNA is TGTGCCAGCAGCTTTTCCCTCAGGAGCTACAATGAGCAGTTCTTC.

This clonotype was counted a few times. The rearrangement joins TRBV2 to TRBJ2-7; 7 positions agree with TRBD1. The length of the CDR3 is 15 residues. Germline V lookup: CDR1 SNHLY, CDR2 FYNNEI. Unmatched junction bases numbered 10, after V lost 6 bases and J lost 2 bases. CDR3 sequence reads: CASSPEGQFTYEQYF. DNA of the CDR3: TGTGCCAGCAGCCCCGAGGGACAGTTTACCTACGAGCAGTACTTC.

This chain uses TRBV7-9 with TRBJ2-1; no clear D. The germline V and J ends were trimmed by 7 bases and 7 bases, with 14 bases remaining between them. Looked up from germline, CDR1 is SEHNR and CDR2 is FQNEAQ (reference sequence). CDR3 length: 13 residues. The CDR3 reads CASIEIVPNEQFF. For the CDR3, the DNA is TGTGCCAGCATCGAAATAGTTCCGAATGAGCAGTTCTTC.

CDR3 sequence: CASSLQIPTGGSRANEQFF. In DNA form, the CDR3 reads TGCGCCAGCAGCTTACAAATTCCCACTGGCGGGAGTAGGGCCAATGAGCAGTTCTTC. J is TRBJ2-1 and V is TRBV5-1; 7 bases fit TRBD2. The trim removed 2 bases at V and 6 bases at J, leaving 20 bases unmatched. The CDR3 has 19 amino acids. The germline gives CDR1 SGHRS, CDR2 YFSETQ.

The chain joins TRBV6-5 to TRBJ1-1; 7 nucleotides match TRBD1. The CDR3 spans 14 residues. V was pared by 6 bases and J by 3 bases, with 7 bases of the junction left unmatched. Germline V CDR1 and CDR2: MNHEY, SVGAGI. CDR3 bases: TGTGCCAGCAGCCCCGACAGGGTGGACACTGAAGCTTTCTTT. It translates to CASSPDRVDTEAFF.

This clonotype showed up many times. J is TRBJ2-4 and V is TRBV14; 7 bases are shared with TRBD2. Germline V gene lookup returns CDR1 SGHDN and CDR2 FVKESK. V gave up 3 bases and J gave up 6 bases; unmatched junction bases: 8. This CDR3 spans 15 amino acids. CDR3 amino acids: CASSHPTSFGNIQYF. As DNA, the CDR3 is TGTGCCAGCAGCCACCCGACTAGCTTCGGAAACATTCAGTACTTC.

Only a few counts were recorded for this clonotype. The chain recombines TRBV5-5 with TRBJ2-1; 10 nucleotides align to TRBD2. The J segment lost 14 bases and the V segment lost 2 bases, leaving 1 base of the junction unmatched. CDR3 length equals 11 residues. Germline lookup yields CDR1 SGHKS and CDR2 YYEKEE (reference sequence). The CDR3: CASSFGTSEFF. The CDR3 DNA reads TGTGCCAGCAGCTTCGGGACTAGCGAGTTCTTC.

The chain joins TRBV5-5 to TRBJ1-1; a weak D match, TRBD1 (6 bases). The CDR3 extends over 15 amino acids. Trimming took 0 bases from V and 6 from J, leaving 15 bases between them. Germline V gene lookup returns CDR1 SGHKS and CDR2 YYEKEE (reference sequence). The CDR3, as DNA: TGTGCCAGCAGCTTGGAGGCCGCGGGGGCCTCTGAAGCTTTCTTT. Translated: CASSLEAAGASEAFF.

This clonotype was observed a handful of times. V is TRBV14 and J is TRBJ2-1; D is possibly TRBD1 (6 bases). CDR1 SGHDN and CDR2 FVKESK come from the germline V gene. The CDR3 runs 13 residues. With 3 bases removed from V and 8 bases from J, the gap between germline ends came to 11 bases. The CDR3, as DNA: TGTGCCAGCAGCCAGTACAGGGTCCATGAGCAGTTCTTC. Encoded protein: CASSQYRVHEQFF.

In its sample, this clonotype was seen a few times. This CDR3 is CASSDWDRVYEQYF. The CDR3 DNA sequence: TGTGCCAGCAGTGACTGGGACAGGGTCTACGAGCAGTACTTC. V usage is TRBV25-1 and J usage is TRBJ2-7; the match to TRBD1 covers 9 bases. Germline V gene data show CDR1 as MGHDK and CDR2 as SYGVNS. This CDR3 has 14 residues. After removal of 3 bases from V and 3 bases from J, the junction contained 3 bases not matched to a gene.

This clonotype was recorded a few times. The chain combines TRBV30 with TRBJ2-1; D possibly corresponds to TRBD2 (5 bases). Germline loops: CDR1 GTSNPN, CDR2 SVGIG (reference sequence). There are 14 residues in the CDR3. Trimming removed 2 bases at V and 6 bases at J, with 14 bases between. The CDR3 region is CAWSRGLATNEQFF. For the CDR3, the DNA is TGTGCCTGGAGTCGAGGACTCGCTACCAATGAGCAGTTCTTC. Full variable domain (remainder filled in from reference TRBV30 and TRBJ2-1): SQTIHQWPATLVQPVGSPLSLECTVEGTSNPNLYWYRQAAGRGLQLLFYSVGIGQISSEVPQNLSASRPQDRQFILSSKKLLLSDSGFYLCAWSRGLATNEQFFGPGTRLTVL.

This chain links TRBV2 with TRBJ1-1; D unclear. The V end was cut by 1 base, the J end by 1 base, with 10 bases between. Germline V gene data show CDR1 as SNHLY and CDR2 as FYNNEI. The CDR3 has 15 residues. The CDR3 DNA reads TGTGCCAGCAGTGAAGATTTGGAGGGGAACACTGAAGCTTTCTTT. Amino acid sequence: CASSEDLEGNTEAFF.

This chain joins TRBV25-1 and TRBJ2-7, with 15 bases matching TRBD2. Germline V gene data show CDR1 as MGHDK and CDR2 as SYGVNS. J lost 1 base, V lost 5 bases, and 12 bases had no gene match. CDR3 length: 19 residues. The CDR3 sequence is CASSPNSGTSGRLSYEQYF. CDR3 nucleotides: TGTGCCAGCAGTCCAAATTCGGGGACTAGCGGGAGGTTATCCTACGAGCAGTACTTC.